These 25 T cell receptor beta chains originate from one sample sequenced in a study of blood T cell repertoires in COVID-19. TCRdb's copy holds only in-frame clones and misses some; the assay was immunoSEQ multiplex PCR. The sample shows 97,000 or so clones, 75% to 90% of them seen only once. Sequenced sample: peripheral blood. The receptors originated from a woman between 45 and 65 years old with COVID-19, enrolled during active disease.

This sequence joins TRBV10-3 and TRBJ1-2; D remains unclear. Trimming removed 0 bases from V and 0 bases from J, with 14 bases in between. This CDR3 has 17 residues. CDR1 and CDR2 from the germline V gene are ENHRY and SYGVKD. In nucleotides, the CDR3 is TGTGCCATCAGTGAGTCGGCAGTTTCACCTTCTAACTATGGCTACACCTTC. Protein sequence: CAISESAVSPSNYGYTF.

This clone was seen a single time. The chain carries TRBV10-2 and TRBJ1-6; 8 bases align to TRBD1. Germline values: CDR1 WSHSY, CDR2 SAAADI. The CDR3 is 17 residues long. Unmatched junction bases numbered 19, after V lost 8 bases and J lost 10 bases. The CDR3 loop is CASRSSPGTGVGSPLHF. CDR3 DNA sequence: TGCGCCAGCCGATCCTCCCCCGGGACAGGAGTAGGGTCACCCCTCCACTTT.

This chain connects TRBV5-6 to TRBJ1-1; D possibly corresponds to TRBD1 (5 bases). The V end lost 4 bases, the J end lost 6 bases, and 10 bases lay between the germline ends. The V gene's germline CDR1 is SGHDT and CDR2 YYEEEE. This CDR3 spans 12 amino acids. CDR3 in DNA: TGTGCCAGCAGCATCGGACAATCTGAAGCTTTCTTT. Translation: CASSIGQSEAFF.

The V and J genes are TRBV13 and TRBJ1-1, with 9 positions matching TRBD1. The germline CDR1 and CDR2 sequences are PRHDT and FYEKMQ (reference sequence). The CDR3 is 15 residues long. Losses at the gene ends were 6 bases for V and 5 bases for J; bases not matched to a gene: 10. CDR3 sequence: CASRDRGFDRTEAFF. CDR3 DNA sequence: TGTGCCAGCAGGGACAGGGGTTTTGATCGGACTGAAGCTTTCTTT.

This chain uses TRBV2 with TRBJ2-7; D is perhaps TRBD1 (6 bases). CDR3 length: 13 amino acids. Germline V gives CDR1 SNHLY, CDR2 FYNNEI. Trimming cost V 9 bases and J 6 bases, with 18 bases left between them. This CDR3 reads CASNREQGSEQYF. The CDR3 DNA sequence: TGTGCCAGTAACCGAGAACAGGGAAGCGAGCAGTACTTC.

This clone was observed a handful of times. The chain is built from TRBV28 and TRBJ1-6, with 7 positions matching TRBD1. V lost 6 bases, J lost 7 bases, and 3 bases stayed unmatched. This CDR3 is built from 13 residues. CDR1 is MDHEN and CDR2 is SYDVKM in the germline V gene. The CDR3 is CASRRDRNSPLHF. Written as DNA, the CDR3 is TGTGCCAGCAGAAGGGACAGAAATTCACCCCTCCACTTT. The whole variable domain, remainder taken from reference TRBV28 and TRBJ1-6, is DVKVTQSSRYLVKRTGEKVFLECVQDMDHENMFWYRQDPGLGLRLIYFSYDVKMKEKGDIPEGYSVSREKKERFSLILESASTNQTSMYLCASRRDRNSPLHFGNGTRLTVT.

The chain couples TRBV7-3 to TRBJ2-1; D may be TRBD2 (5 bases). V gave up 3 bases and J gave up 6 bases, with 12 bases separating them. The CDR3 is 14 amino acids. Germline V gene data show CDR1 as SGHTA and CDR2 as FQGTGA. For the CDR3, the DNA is TGTGCCAGCAGCTTCTCGGGATTTGGCAATGAGCAGTTCTTC. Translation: CASSFSGFGNEQFF.

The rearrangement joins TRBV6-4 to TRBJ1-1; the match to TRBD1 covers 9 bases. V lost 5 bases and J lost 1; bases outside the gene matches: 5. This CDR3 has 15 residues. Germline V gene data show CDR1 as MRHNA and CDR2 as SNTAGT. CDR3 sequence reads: CASSPGTGPNTEAFF. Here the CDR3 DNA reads TGTGCCAGCAGTCCCGGGACAGGGCCGAACACTGAAGCTTTCTTT.

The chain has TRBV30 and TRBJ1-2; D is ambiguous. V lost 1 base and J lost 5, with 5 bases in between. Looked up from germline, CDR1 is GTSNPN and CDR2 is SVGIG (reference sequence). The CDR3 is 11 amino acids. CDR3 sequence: CAWSALYGYTF. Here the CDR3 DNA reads TGTGCCTGGAGTGCTCTGTATGGCTACACCTTC.

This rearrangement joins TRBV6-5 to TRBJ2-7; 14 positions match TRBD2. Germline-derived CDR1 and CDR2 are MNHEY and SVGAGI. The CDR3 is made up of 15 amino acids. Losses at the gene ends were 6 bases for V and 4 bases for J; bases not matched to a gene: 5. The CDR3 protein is CASRHRTSGGYEQYF. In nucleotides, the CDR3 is TGTGCCAGCAGACACAGGACTAGCGGGGGGTACGAGCAGTACTTC.

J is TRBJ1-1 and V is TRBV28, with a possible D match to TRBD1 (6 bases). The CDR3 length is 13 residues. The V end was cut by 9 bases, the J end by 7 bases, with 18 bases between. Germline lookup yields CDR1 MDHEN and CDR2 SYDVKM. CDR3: CASYERGGDEAFF. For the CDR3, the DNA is TGTGCCAGTTATGAGAGGGGGGGGGATGAAGCTTTCTTT.

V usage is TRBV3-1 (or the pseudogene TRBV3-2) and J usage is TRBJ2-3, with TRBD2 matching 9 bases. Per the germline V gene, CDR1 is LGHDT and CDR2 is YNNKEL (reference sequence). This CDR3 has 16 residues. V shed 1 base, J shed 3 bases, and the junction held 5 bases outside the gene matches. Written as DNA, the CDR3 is TGTGCCAGCAGCCAAGGTGCGGGGGGGCGTACAGATACGCAGTATTTT. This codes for CASSQGAGGRTDTQYF.

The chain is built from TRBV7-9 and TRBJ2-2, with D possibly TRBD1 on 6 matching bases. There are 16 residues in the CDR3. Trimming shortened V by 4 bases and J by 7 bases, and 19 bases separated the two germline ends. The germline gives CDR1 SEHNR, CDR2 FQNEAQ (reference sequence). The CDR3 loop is CASSYGSGRGIGELFF. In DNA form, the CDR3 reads TGTGCCAGCAGCTATGGTAGTGGCAGGGGAATCGGGGAGCTGTTTTTT.

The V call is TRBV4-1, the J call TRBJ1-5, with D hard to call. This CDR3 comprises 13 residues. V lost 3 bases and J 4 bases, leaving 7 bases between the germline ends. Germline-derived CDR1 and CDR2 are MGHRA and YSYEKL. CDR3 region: CASSQVLNQPQHF. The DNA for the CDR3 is TGCGCCAGCAGCCAGGTACTTAATCAGCCCCAGCATTTT.

The DNA of the CDR3 is TGTGCCAGCAGGGACAGTCCGGGTGGCTACACCTTC. Amino acids: CASRDSPGGYTF. The chain employs TRBV25-1 and TRBJ1-2; tentatively, D is TRBD1 (6 bases). V lost 6 bases and J lost 7, with 12 bases in between. Germline-derived CDR1 and CDR2 are MGHDK and SYGVNS. The CDR3 sequence is 12 residues long.

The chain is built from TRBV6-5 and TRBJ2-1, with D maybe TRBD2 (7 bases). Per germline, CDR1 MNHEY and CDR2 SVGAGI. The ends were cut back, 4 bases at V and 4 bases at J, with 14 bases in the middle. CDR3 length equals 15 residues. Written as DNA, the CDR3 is TGTGCCAGCAGTTCCGCGGGGGCGATTTACAATGAGCAGTTCTTC. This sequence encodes CASSSAGAIYNEQFF.

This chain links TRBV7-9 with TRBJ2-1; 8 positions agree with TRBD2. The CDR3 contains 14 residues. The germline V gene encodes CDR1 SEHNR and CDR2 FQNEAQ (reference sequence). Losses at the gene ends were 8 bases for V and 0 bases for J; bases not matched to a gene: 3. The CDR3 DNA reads TGTGCCAGCCCCGGGGGGGACTCCTACAATGAGCAGTTCTTC. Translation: CASPGGDSYNEQFF.

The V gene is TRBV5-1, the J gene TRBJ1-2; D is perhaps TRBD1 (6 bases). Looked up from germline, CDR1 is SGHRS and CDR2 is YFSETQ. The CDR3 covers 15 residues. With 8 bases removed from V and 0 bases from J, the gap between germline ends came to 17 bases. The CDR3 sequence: CASRAGGEANYGYTF. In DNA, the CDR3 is TGCGCCAGTCGCGCGGGGGGCGAAGCTAACTATGGCTACACCTTC.

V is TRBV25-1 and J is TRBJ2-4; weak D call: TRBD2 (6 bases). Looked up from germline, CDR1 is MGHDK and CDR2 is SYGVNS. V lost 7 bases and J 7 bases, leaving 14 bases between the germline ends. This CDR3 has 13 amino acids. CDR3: CASNGGALNIQYF. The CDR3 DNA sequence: TGTGCCAGCAACGGCGGGGCGTTGAACATTCAGTACTTC.

In nucleotides, the CDR3 is TGTGCCAGCAGCTCCTCGGGACAGGGGATCGGGCAGCCCCAGCATTTT. Amino acids: CASSSSGQGIGQPQHF. The chain has TRBV7-9 and TRBJ1-5; TRBD1 matches at 10 bases. The junction had 10 bases not matched to a gene; V was cut back by 4 bases and J by 7 bases. The CDR3 covers 16 residues. In germline, CDR1 is SEHNR, CDR2 FQNEAQ (reference sequence).

The CDR3 DNA reads TGTGCCAGCAGGGGAACAGGGGGCGCGGGGTCTGGCTACACCTTC. Amino acids: CASRGTGGAGSGYTF. J is TRBJ1-2 and V is TRBV13; 9 bases map to TRBD1. In germline, CDR1 is PRHDT, CDR2 FYEKMQ (reference sequence). Trimming removed 6 bases from V and 7 bases from J; junction bases left unmatched: 12. CDR3 length: 15 residues. The whole variable domain, remainder taken from reference TRBV13 and TRBJ1-2, is AAGVIQSPRHLIKEKRETATLKCYPIPRHDTVYWYQQGPGQDPQFLISFYEKMQSDKGSIPDRFSAQQFSDYHSELNMSSLELGDSALYFCASRGTGGAGSGYTFGSGTRLTVV.

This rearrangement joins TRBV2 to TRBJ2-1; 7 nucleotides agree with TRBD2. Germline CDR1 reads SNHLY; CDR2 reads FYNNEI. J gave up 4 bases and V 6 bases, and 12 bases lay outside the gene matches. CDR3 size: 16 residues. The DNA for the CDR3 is TGTGCCAGCAGGGAAAGACTAGCAACATCTTACAATGAGCAGTTCTTC. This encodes CASRERLATSYNEQFF.

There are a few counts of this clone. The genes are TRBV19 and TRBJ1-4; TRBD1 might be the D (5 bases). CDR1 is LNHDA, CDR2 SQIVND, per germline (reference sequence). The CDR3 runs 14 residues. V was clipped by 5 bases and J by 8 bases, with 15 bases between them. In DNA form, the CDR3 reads TGTGCCAGTAGTTCAGGGTCGTCAGAAGAAAAACTGTTTTTT. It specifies CASSSGSSEEKLFF.

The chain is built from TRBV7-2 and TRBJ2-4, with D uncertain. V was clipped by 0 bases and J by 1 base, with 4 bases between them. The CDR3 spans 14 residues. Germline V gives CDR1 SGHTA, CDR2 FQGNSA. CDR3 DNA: TGTGCCAGCAGCTTAGCCGGGGCCAAAAACATTCAGTACTTC. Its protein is CASSLAGAKNIQYF. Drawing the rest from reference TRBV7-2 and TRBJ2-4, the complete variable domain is GAGVSQSPSNKVTEKGKDVELRCDPISGHTALYWYRQSLGQGLEFLIYFQGNSAPDKSGLPSDRFSAERTGGSVSTLTIQRTQQEDSAVYLCASSLAGAKNIQYFGAGTRLSVL.

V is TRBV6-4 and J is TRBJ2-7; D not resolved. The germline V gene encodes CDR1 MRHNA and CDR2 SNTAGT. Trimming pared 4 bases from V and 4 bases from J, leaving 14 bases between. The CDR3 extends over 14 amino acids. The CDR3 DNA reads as TGTGCCAGCAGTGTCTCCGAACAGCCATACGAGCAGTACTTC. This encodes CASSVSEQPYEQYF.